The clone carrying this T cell receptor (beta chain) has just one count. As yet, its antigen is unknown. These data come from a study of T cells in tuberculosis. Time point noted: new active TB diagnosis, blood taken before or within 7 days of starting treatment. Each patient had positive sputum smear microscopy and/or positive culture. Each donor contributed 100,000 or so T cells on average, unsorted. TCRdb's copy holds only in-frame clones and misses some; the assay was immunoSEQ multiplex PCR. The sample lists 25,000 to 35,000 clones, about 90% occurring once. Whole-study findings and limits: GEM motif frequencies gave over 55% accuracy; the GMM repertoire gave about 90%. GMM-specific TCRs were nearer to active tuberculosis alpha repertoires, suggesting expansion.

This clonotype was sampled from an adult with tuberculosis. Sample: PBMCs, taken at tuberculosis diagnosis.

The CDR3 spells CASSRQGAAYEQYF. CDR3 in DNA: TGTGCCAGCAGTCGACAGGGGGCTGCCTACGAGCAGTACTTC. The gene calls are TRBV6-6 and TRBJ2-7, with 10 bases fitting TRBD1. V lost 5 bases and J lost 2; bases outside the gene matches: 3. This CDR3 contains 14 residues. CDR1 and CDR2 (germline): MNHNY, SVGAGI (reference sequence).